The 8 T cell receptor beta chains presented below share a single source sample, sequenced in a study of shared T cell receptors in the human thymus. Generated by immunoSEQ multiplex PCR, the TCRdb table keeps only in-frame clones and is missing some. The repertoire holds hundreds of thousands of clones, with more than 75% as singletons. Another study also made use of these data, one on human thymus T cells.

Sequences were obtained from thymocytes. Receptors originate from a boy in the first two years of life with a congenital heart defect.

The DNA of the CDR3 is TGTGCCAGCAGTGCCCGACTAGCGGGAGGGCAGAACAATGAGCAGTTCTTC. It codes for CASSARLAGGQNNEQFF. The V call is TRBV2, the J call TRBJ2-1, with 14 bases matching TRBD2. The CDR3 runs 17 residues. V lost 4 bases to trimming and J lost 5 bases; unmatched junction nucleotides: 7. Per germline, CDR1 SNHLY and CDR2 FYNNEI.

The chain recombines TRBV29-1 with TRBJ2-1, with D tentatively TRBD2 (5 bases). Germline loops: CDR1 SQVTM, CDR2 ANQGSEA. The CDR3 has 11 amino acids. Deletions cut 3 bases from V and 10 bases from J, with 10 bases between. The CDR3 DNA reads as TGCAGCGTTGATCCCGGGGTGGAGCAGTTCTTC. Encoded protein: CSVDPGVEQFF.

Comment on this clone: The same CDR3 arises from other DNA sequences in this sample as well. This sequence joins TRBV4-1 and TRBJ1-2; D is possibly TRBD1 (6 bases). This CDR3 is built from 12 residues. The V end lost 3 bases, the J end lost 4 bases, and 6 bases lay between the germline ends. Germline V lookup: CDR1 MGHRA, CDR2 YSYEKL. As DNA, the CDR3 is TGCGCCAGCAGCCAGGACAGCTATGGCTACACCTTC. Protein sequence: CASSQDSYGYTF.

The chain has TRBV6-1 and TRBJ1-1; 9 bases agree with TRBD1. CDR3 length: 17 residues. From germline, CDR1 is MNHNS and CDR2 SASEGT. J lost 5 bases, V lost 4 bases, and 14 bases had no gene match. The CDR3 here is CASSVCTRDRETTEAFF. CDR3 bases: TGTGCCAGCAGTGTATGCACGCGGGACAGGGAAACGACTGAAGCTTTCTTT.

This clone was observed once. CDR3 sequence: CATSRETGRQETQYF. DNA of the CDR3: TGTGCCACCAGCAGAGAAACAGGCCGCCAAGAGACCCAGTACTTC. This sequence joins TRBV15 and TRBJ2-5; TRBD1 might be the D (5 bases). V was trimmed by 0 bases and J by 1 base, leaving 9 bases between them. Per the germline V gene, CDR1 is LNHNV and CDR2 is YYDKDF (reference sequence). The CDR3 is 15 residues long.

The chain couples TRBV28 to TRBJ2-5; 7 bases match TRBD1. V gave up 4 bases and J gave up 4 bases; unmatched junction bases: 9. The germline V gene encodes CDR1 MDHEN and CDR2 SYDVKM. The CDR3 contains 15 residues. The CDR3 nucleotides read TGTGCCAGCAGTTCCCCGACAGGGATGGGAGAGACCCAGTACTTC. It encodes CASSSPTGMGETQYF. The complete variable domain, with remaining parts taken from reference TRBV28 and TRBJ2-5, reads DVKVTQSSRYLVKRTGEKVFLECVQDMDHENMFWYRQDPGLGLRLIYFSYDVKMKEKGDIPEGYSVSREKKERFSLILESASTNQTSMYLCASSSPTGMGETQYFGPGTRLLVL.

The J gene is TRBJ1-5, the V gene TRBV5-1; D is possibly TRBD1 (5 bases). V gave up 3 bases and J gave up 0 bases, with 7 bases separating them. The CDR3 has 14 amino acids. Germline CDR1 SGHRS, CDR2 YFSETQ. Here the CDR3 DNA reads TGCGCCAGCAGCTGGGGCCTTAGCAATCAGCCCCAGCATTTT. It translates to CASSWGLSNQPQHF.

The J gene is TRBJ1-5, the V gene TRBV6-6, with 10 bases that match TRBD1. The CDR3 has 16 residues. Germline values: CDR1 MNHNY, CDR2 SVGAGI (reference sequence). The ends lost 8 bases at V and 4 bases at J; junction bases unmatched: 11. CDR3 DNA sequence: TGTGCCAGCCCCCCCCGGGGGGGACAGGGGAATCAGCCCCAGCATTTT. Translated: CASPPRGGQGNQPQHF.